The 32 T cell receptor beta chains reported below all come from one sample, sequenced in a study of cytomegalovirus exposure and HLA in healthy donors. PCR was performed using 60 Vbeta and 13 Jbeta primers. Clones were sequenced by immunoSEQ multiplex PCR, and TCRdb holds only the in-frame ones, with some missing. The sample lists approximately 74,000 clones, about 64% occurring once. Sequenced input: PBMCs. These receptors all come from a man between 25 and 39 years old in good health and CMV-seropositive.

V gene TRBV5-1 combines with J gene TRBJ2-7; 12 positions match TRBD2. V gave up 0 bases and J gave up 1 base; unmatched junction bases: 5. CDR1 and CDR2 from the germline V gene are SGHRS and YFSETQ. The CDR3 sequence is 17 residues long. Here the CDR3 reads CASSLGLAGAISYEQYF. In DNA form, the CDR3 reads TGCGCCAGCAGCTTGGGACTAGCGGGGGCCATATCCTACGAGCAGTACTTC.

This chain links TRBV19 with TRBJ2-1, with 7 bases that match TRBD2. The germline CDR1 and CDR2 sequences are LNHDA and SQIVND (reference sequence). The length of the CDR3 is 15 residues. V lost 3 bases, J lost 5 bases, and 7 bases stayed unmatched. The chain's CDR3 is CASSMTRGVHNEQFF. The CDR3 nucleotides are TGTGCCAGTAGTATGACCCGGGGGGTTCACAATGAGCAGTTCTTC.

This clone was seen only once. This chain links TRBV5-1 with TRBJ1-6, with 7 bases fitting TRBD1. The CDR3 is made up of 16 amino acids. Losses at the gene ends were 0 bases for V and 7 bases for J; bases not matched to a gene: 7. In germline, CDR1 is SGHRS, CDR2 YFSETQ. The CDR3: CASSLGGGLRNSPLHF. The CDR3 DNA is TGCGCCAGCAGCTTGGGAGGGGGCCTCAGGAATTCACCCCTCCACTTT. Full variable domain (missing parts from reference TRBV5-1 and TRBJ1-6): KAGVTQTPRYLIKTRGQQVTLSCSPISGHRSVSWYQQTPGQGLQFLFEYFSETQRNKGNFPGRFSGRQFSNSRSEMNVSTLELGDSALYLCASSLGGGLRNSPLHFGNGTRLTVT.

A single count supports this clone. The chain joins TRBV6-5 to TRBJ1-2; tentative D call: TRBD1 (5 bases). With 3 bases removed from V and 2 bases from J, the gap between germline ends came to 13 bases. The CDR3 covers 15 residues. The V gene's germline CDR1 is MNHEY and CDR2 SVGAGI. CDR3 nucleotide sequence: TGTGCCAGCAGTTATAGTGGGGACTCAAACTATGGCTACACCTTC. Protein product: CASSYSGDSNYGYTF.

The chain links TRBV6-1 to TRBJ2-6; D is unresolved. The CDR3 runs 14 residues. Germline values: CDR1 MNHNS, CDR2 SASEGT. V gave up 5 bases and J gave up 4 bases, with 9 bases separating them. For the CDR3, the DNA is TGTGCCAGCAGTATTAGTTCCGGGGCCAACGTCCTGACTTTC. This gives the protein CASSISSGANVLTF.

This chain connects TRBV2 to TRBJ2-3; 10 bases match TRBD2. The trim removed 7 bases at V and 3 bases at J, leaving 4 bases unmatched. This CDR3 comprises 14 residues. Germline V CDR1 and CDR2: SNHLY, FYNNEI. The CDR3 is CASKSGLATDTQYF. The CDR3 DNA reads TGTGCCAGCAAATCGGGACTAGCGACAGATACGCAGTATTTT.

The chain carries TRBV6-4 and TRBJ2-7; weak D call: TRBD1 (6 bases). From germline, CDR1 is MRHNA and CDR2 SNTAGT. The germline V and J ends were trimmed by 6 bases and 0 bases, with 15 bases remaining between them. The CDR3 sequence is 15 residues long. This chain's CDR3 is CASSPRGDSSYEQYF. The CDR3 bases are TGTGCCAGCAGCCCCAGGGGCGATAGCTCCTACGAGCAGTACTTC.

The rearrangement links TRBV5-1 to TRBJ2-5; TRBD1 matches 11 bases. With the DNA end fitting TRBJ2-7 better, the J assignment may be wrong. The CDR3 is 16 residues long. From germline, CDR1 is SGHRS and CDR2 YFSETQ. The CDR3 DNA follows: TGCGCCAGCAGCCCGAGATTCGGACAGGGGGCCCTCGAGCAGTACTTC. Amino acid sequence: CASSPRFGQGALEQYF.

V and J are TRBV6-5 and TRBJ1-2; D is possibly TRBD1 (5 bases). Germline-derived CDR1 and CDR2 are MNHEY and SVGAGI. This CDR3 has 15 residues. Trimming shortened V by 0 bases and J by 0 bases, and 8 bases separated the two germline ends. The CDR3 region has the DNA TGTGCCAGCAGTTACTCGAAGGGGACTAACTATGGCTACACCTTC. Translating gives CASSYSKGTNYGYTF.

The chain has TRBV25-1 and TRBJ1-6; 8 nucleotides agree with TRBD1. Trimming took 2 bases from V and 9 from J; bases not matched to a gene: 6. The CDR3 has 15 amino acids. The V gene's germline CDR1 is MGHDK and CDR2 SYGVNS. In DNA form, the CDR3 reads TGTGCCAGCAGTGAACGACAGGGGACGGGTTCACCCCTCCACTTT. It codes for CASSERQGTGSPLHF. Combining the CDR3 with reference TRBV25-1 and TRBJ1-6 gives the whole variable domain EADIYQTPRYLVIGTGKKITLECSQTMGHDKMYWYQQDPGMELHLIHYSYGVNSTEKGDLSSESTVSRIRTEHFPLTLESARPSHTSQYLCASSERQGTGSPLHFGNGTRLTVT.

The V call is TRBV7-3, the J call TRBJ2-1, with TRBD1 matching over 11 bases. Germline assignment: CDR1 SGHTA and CDR2 FQGTGA. With V trimmed by 4 bases and J by 9 bases, 5 bases remained unmatched. The CDR3 sequence is 14 residues long. Here the CDR3 reads CASSYGTGGVEQFF. The CDR3 DNA reads as TGTGCCAGCAGCTACGGGACAGGGGGGGTTGAGCAGTTCTTC.

This sequence joins TRBV30 and TRBJ2-7; 7 bases are a match to TRBD1. Germline values: CDR1 GTSNPN, CDR2 SVGIG (reference sequence). V gave up 4 bases and J gave up 4 bases; unmatched junction bases: 7. CDR3 length equals 13 residues. The CDR3: CAWTDRQPYEQYF. The DNA of the CDR3 is TGTGCCTGGACGGACAGGCAACCTTACGAGCAGTACTTC.

CDR3 in DNA: TGTGCCAGCAGTGGATACCGGGATTCACCCCTCCACTTT. Its protein product is CASSGYRDSPLHF. The chain recombines TRBV6-6 with TRBJ1-6; no definite D call. V lost 5 bases to trimming and J lost 8 bases, with 10 bases between them. The germline CDR1 and CDR2 sequences are MNHNY and SVGAGI (reference sequence). The CDR3 is made up of 13 amino acids.

The CDR3 protein is CASSGSGTSGHPSTDTQYF. CDR3 DNA sequence: TGTGCCAGTAGTGGGTCCGGGACTAGCGGGCATCCTAGCACAGATACGCAGTATTTT. This chain uses TRBV19 with TRBJ2-3, with 12 bases that match TRBD2. V was clipped by 5 bases and J by 0 bases; unmatched bases: 12. This CDR3 has 19 amino acids. CDR1 is LNHDA and CDR2 is SQIVND in the germline V gene (reference sequence).

The chain recombines TRBV28 with TRBJ2-2; D is perhaps TRBD2 (6 bases). V was cut by 6 bases and J by 1 base, with 12 bases left in between. The CDR3 consists of 15 residues. Germline values: CDR1 MDHEN, CDR2 SYDVKM. This chain's CDR3 is CASRGRTKNTGELFF. The CDR3 DNA is TGTGCCAGCAGGGGCCGGACTAAGAACACCGGGGAGCTGTTTTTT.

The gene calls are TRBV25-1 and TRBJ1-3; a weak D match, TRBD1 (6 bases). Trimming removed 3 bases from V and 3 bases from J, with 12 bases in between. Germline V gene sequence: CDR1 MGHDK, CDR2 SYGVNS. The CDR3 has 15 amino acids. This CDR3 is CASSEPGDVGNTIYF. CDR3 bases: TGTGCCAGCAGTGAGCCAGGGGACGTTGGAAACACCATATATTTT.

The rearrangement joins TRBV13 to TRBJ2-7, with D perhaps matching TRBD2 (5 bases). This CDR3 region has 13 residues. V lost 0 bases to trimming and J lost 7 bases, with 10 bases between them. The germline gives CDR1 PRHDT, CDR2 FYEKMQ (reference sequence). As DNA, the CDR3 is TGTGCCAGCAGCTTAGGAAACGCGGGTGAGCAGTACTTC. Protein product: CASSLGNAGEQYF.

Only one count was recorded for this clone. The CDR3 loop reads CASSSTSGGGKGEQFF. CDR3 in DNA: TGTGCCAGCAGCTCCACTAGCGGGGGGGGTAAGGGTGAGCAGTTCTTC. This rearrangement joins TRBV7-6 to TRBJ2-1; 13 bases are shared with TRBD2. CDR3 length: 16 residues. V trimming: 4 bases; J trimming: 9 bases; junction bases outside the gene matches: 9. Germline V gene data show CDR1 as SGHVS and CDR2 as FNYEAQ.

V is TRBV5-1 and J is TRBJ1-4; D uncertain. This CDR3 comprises 15 residues. From germline, CDR1 is SGHRS and CDR2 YFSETQ. V was pared by 4 bases and J by 8 bases, with 18 bases between. CDR3 protein: CASSPEPNSGEKLFF. In DNA, the CDR3 is TGCGCCAGCAGCCCCGAACCTAACAGCGGAGAAAAACTGTTTTTT.

This chain links TRBV6-5 with TRBJ1-6, with 8 bases lining up with TRBD1. Germline V gives CDR1 MNHEY, CDR2 SVGAGI. This CDR3 has 15 amino acids. V was clipped by 11 bases and J by 7 bases; unmatched bases: 13. CDR3 region: CASRRGTGLNSPLHF. The CDR3 DNA reads as TGTGCCTCCCGGCGGGGGACAGGTCTAAATTCACCCCTCCACTTT.

The J gene is TRBJ2-2, the V gene TRBV7-2, with D possibly TRBD2 on 5 matching bases. The CDR3 extends over 13 amino acids. V lost 5 bases and J lost 5, with 9 bases in between. Per the germline V gene, CDR1 is SGHTA and CDR2 is FQGNSA. CDR3 sequence (DNA): TGTGCCAGCAGCCTAGGAGGAACCGGGGAGCTGTTTTTT. Protein: CASSLGGTGELFF.

V and J are TRBV4-2 and TRBJ1-2; 7 nucleotides align to TRBD1. V shed 1 base, J shed 3 bases, and the junction held 2 bases outside the gene matches. Germline assignment: CDR1 LGHNA and CDR2 YNFKEQ. The CDR3 spans 14 residues. The CDR3 DNA follows: TGTGCCAGCAGCCAAGTAACAGGGGACTATGGCTACACCTTC. This translates into CASSQVTGDYGYTF.

This clone is a singleton in its sample. The chain links TRBV7-3 to TRBJ2-1; 8 bases fit TRBD1. The V gene's germline CDR1 is SGHTA and CDR2 FQGTGA. J lost 6 bases, V lost 5 bases, and 3 bases had no gene match. CDR3 length: 13 amino acids. The CDR3 DNA reads as TGTGCCAGCAGCCAGGACAGGGCCAATGAGCAGTTCTTC. Translating it yields CASSQDRANEQFF. The full variable domain, in which reference TRBV7-3 and TRBJ2-1 provide the parts outside the CDR3, is GAGVSQTPSNKVTEKGKYVELRCDPISGHTALYWYRQSLGQGPEFLIYFQGTGAADDSGLPNDRFFAVRPEGSVSTLKIQRTERGDSAVYLCASSQDRANEQFFGPGTRLTVL.

This chain joins TRBV5-1 and TRBJ1-1, with 8 bases fitting TRBD1. CDR1 is SGHRS and CDR2 is YFSETQ in the germline V gene. This CDR3 has 15 residues. Trimming took 4 bases from V and 0 from J; bases not matched to a gene: 5. CDR3 in amino acids: CASSAWTGMNTEAFF. Written as DNA, the CDR3 is TGCGCCAGCAGCGCCTGGACAGGGATGAACACTGAAGCTTTCTTT. Full variable domain (rest looked up from reference TRBV5-1 and TRBJ1-1): KAGVTQTPRYLIKTRGQQVTLSCSPISGHRSVSWYQQTPGQGLQFLFEYFSETQRNKGNFPGRFSGRQFSNSRSEMNVSTLELGDSALYLCASSAWTGMNTEAFFGQGTRLTVV.

This clone was picked up a small number of times. The V gene is TRBV15, the J gene TRBJ1-5; the match to TRBD1 covers 10 bases. CDR3 length: 15 residues. The germline V gene has CDR1 LNHNV and CDR2 YYDKDF (reference sequence). V gave up 3 bases and J gave up 4 bases; unmatched junction bases: 3. The chain's CDR3 is CATSRGQGSNQPQHF. The CDR3 region has the DNA TGTGCCACCAGCAGGGGACAGGGGTCAAATCAGCCCCAGCATTTT.

For the CDR3, the DNA is TGTGCCAGCAGCTCGTCCGGTTTCCGGGAGCTGTTTTTT. Residues: CASSSSGFRELFF. This sequence joins TRBV7-2 and TRBJ2-2, with D unclear. The ends were cut back, 4 bases at V and 9 bases at J, with 12 bases in the middle. Germline-derived CDR1 and CDR2 are SGHTA and FQGNSA. This CDR3 is 13 amino acids long.

This chain joins TRBV5-4 and TRBJ1-1, with 8 bases aligning to TRBD1. This CDR3 comprises 15 residues. With 2 bases clipped from V and 1 base from J, the junction kept 4 bases outside the gene matches. Germline V CDR1 and CDR2: SGHNT, YYREEE (reference sequence). In DNA form, the CDR3 reads TGTGCCAGCAGCTTTGCGGGACAGGAGAACACTGAAGCTTTCTTT. The encoded protein is CASSFAGQENTEAFF.

CDR3: CASSLEIDSGEKLFF. CDR3 sequence (DNA): TGTGCCAGCAGCTTAGAGATCGACAGCGGGGAAAAACTGTTTTTT. The V call is TRBV11-1, the J call TRBJ1-4; D may be TRBD1 (5 bases). Germline values: CDR1 SGHAT, CDR2 FQDESV (reference sequence). The V end lost 1 base, the J end lost 8 bases, and 14 bases lay between the germline ends. There are 15 residues in the CDR3.

This clone was seen a handful of times. The genes are TRBV5-1 and TRBJ1-1, with 9 bases matching TRBD1. Looked up from germline, CDR1 is SGHRS and CDR2 is YFSETQ. The V gene end was trimmed by 3 bases and the J gene end by 1 base; junction bases not matched to a gene: 7. This CDR3 contains 16 residues. CDR3 DNA: TGCGCCAGCAGCTCAAGACAGGGGGAGCAGAACACTGAAGCTTTCTTT. This sequence encodes CASSSRQGEQNTEAFF.

This clone was counted only a few times. The rearrangement uses TRBV30 and TRBJ2-4; 8 bases fit TRBD2. Germline CDR1 reads GTSNPN; CDR2 reads SVGIG (reference sequence). This CDR3 is built from 15 residues. Germline trimming cut 5 bases from V and 2 bases from J; bases unmatched to any gene: 8. In DNA, the CDR3 is TGTGCCTGGGGCCGGGGGGGTGGTTCCAAAAACATTCAGTACTTC. It yields the protein CAWGRGGGSKNIQYF.

V is TRBV27 and J is TRBJ2-1; TRBD1 aligns across 11 bases. Germline V CDR1 and CDR2: MNHEY, SMNVEV (reference sequence). This CDR3 has 16 residues. The trim removed 5 bases at V and 6 bases at J, leaving 9 bases unmatched. CDR3 loop: CASSRTGTGGFNEQFF. CDR3 coding DNA: TGTGCCAGCAGTCGCACCGGGACAGGGGGTTTCAATGAGCAGTTCTTC.

V is TRBV7-6 and J is TRBJ2-7; 9 bases line up with TRBD1. Trimming at V came to 5 bases and at J to 7 bases, leaving 9 bases not matched to a gene. From germline, CDR1 is SGHVS and CDR2 FNYEAQ. The CDR3 loop spans 14 amino acids. This CDR3 reads CASSRDRVSMEQYF. The CDR3 nucleotides are TGTGCCAGCAGCCGGGACAGGGTATCGATGGAGCAGTACTTC. The full variable domain, in which reference TRBV7-6 and TRBJ2-7 provide the parts outside the CDR3, is GAGVSQSPRYKVTKRGQDVALRCDPISGHVSLYWYRQALGQGPEFLTYFNYEAQQDKSGLPNDRFSAERPEGSISTLTIQRTEQRDSAMYRCASSRDRVSMEQYFGPGTRLTVT.